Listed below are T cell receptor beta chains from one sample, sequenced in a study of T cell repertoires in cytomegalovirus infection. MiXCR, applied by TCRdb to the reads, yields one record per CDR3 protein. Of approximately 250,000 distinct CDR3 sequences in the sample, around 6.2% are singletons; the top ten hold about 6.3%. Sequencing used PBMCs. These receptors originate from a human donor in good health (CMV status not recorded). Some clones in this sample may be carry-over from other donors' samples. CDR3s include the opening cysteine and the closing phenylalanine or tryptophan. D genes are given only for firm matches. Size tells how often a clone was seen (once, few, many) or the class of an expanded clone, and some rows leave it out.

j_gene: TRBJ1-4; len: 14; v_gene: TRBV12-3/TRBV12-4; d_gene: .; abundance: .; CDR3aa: CASSLDHGTSRLFF; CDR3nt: TGTGCCAGCAGCCTTGACCACGGGACTTCTCGACTGTTTTTT
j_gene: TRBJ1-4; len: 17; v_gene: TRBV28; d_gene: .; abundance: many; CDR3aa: CASSRPGPGTGNEKLFF; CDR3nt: TGTGCCAGCAGTCGACCGGGCCCCGGCACCGGTAATGAAAAACTGTTTTTT
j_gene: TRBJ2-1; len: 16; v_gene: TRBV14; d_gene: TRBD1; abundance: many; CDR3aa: CASSQMGQGARNEQFF; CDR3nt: TGTGCCAGCAGCCAAATGGGACAGGGGGCGAGGAATGAGCAGTTCTTC
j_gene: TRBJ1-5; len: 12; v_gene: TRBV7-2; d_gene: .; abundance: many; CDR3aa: CASSGSNQPQHF; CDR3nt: TGTGCCAGCAGCGGTAGCAATCAGCCCCAGCATTTT
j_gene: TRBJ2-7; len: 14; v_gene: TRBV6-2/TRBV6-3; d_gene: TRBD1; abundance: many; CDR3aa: CASRGTGSPYEQYF; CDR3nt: TGTGCCAGCAGAGGGACAGGGTCCCCCTACGAGCAGTACTTC
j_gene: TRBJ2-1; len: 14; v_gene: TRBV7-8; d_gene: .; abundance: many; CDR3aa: CASSLRRAYNEQFF; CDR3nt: TGTGCCAGCAGCTTGCGAAGGGCTTACAATGAGCAGTTCTTC
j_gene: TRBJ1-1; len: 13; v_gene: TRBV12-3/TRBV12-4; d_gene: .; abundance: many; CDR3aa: CASSLGQPYEAFF; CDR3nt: TGTGCCAGCAGTTTAGGGCAACCTTATGAAGCTTTCTTT
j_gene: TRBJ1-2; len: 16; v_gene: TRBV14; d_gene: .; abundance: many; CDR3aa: CASSQDTRGIRSGYTF; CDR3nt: TGTGCCAGCAGCCAAGATACGAGGGGTATCAGGAGTGGCTACACCTTC
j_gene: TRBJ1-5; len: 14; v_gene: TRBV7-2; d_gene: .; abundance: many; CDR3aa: CASSKDSRNQPQHF; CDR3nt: TGTGCCAGCAGCAAGGACAGCCGCAATCAGCCCCAGCATTTT
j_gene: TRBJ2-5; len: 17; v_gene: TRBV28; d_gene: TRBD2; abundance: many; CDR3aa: CASSLSSGGLPVVTQYF; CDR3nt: TGTGCCAGCAGTTTGTCCTCGGGGGGGCTCCCTGTTGTGACCCAGTACTTC
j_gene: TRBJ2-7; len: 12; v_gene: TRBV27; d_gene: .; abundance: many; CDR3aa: CASSSRPGEQYF; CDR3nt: TGTGCCAGCAGTTCCCGTCCGGGCGAGCAGTACTTC
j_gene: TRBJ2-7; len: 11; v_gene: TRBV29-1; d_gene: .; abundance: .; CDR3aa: CSVEASYEQYF; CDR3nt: TGCAGCGTTGAAGCAAGCTACGAGCAGTACTTC
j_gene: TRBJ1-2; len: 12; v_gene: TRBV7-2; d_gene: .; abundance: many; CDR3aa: CASSLEGYGYTF; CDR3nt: TGTGCCAGCAGCTTAGAGGGTTATGGCTACACCTTC
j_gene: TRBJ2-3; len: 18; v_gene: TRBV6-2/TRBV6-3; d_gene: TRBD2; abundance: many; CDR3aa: CASSYPRTSGGVPDTQYF; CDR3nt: TGTGCCAGCAGTTACCCTAGGACTAGCGGGGGGGTTCCAGATACGCAGTATTTT
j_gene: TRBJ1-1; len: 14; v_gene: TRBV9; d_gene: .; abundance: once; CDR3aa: CASSVGRGNTEAFF; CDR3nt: TGTGCCAGCAGCGTAGGTCGCGGGAACACTGAAGCTTTCTTT
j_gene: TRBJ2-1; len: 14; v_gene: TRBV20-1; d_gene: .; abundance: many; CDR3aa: CSAMPSSAYNEQFF; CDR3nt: TGCAGTGCCATGCCATCCTCGGCGTACAATGAGCAGTTCTTC
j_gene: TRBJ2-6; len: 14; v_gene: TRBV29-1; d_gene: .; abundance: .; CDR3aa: CSVDRGLGPNVLTF; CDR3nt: TGCAGCGTTGACCGGGGCTTGGGCCCCAACGTCCTGACTTTC
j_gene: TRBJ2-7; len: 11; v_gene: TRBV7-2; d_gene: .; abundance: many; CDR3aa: CASSLATEQYF; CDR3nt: TGTGCCAGCAGCTTAGCTACAGAGCAGTACTTC
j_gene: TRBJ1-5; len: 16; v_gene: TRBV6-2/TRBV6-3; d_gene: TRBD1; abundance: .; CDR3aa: CASSPRDRGPGQPQHF; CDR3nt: TGTGCCAGCAGTCCCCGGGACAGGGGGCCGGGTCAGCCCCAGCATTTT
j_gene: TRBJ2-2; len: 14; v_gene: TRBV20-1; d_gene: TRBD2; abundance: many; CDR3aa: CSAAGTSPVGELFF; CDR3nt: TGCAGTGCGGCCGGGACTAGCCCTGTCGGGGAGCTGTTTTTT
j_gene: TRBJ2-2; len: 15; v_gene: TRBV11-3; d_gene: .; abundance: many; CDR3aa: CASSFGGKSTGELFF; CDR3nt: TGTGCCAGCAGCTTTGGGGGAAAGAGCACCGGGGAGCTGTTTTTT
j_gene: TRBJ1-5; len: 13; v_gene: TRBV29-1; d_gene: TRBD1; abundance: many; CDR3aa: CSVGEQGMQPQHF; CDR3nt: TGCAGCGTTGGGGAACAGGGGATGCAGCCCCAGCATTTT
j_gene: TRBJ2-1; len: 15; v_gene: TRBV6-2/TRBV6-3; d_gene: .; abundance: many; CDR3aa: CASREQRPTRDEQFF; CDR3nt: TGTGCCAGCAGGGAACAAAGGCCCACGAGGGATGAGCAGTTCTTC
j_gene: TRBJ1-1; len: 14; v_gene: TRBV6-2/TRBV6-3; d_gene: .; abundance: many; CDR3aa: CASTRSSWNTEAFF; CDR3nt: TGTGCCAGCACCCGAAGTTCGTGGAACACTGAAGCTTTCTTT
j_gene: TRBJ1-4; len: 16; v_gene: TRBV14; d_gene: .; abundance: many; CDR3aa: CASSQGMNRGEGKLFF; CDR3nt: TGTGCCAGCAGCCAAGGCATGAACCGGGGAGAGGGAAAACTGTTTTTT
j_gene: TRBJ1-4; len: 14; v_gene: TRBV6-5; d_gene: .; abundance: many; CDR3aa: CASSSLEGGEKLFF; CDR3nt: TGTGCCAGCAGTTCCCTCGAGGGTGGGGAAAAACTGTTTTTT
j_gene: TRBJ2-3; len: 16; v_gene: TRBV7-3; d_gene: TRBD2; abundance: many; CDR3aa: CASSSYGGGLTDTQYF; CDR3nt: TGTGCCAGCAGCTCGTATGGCGGGGGGCTAACAGATACGCAGTATTTT
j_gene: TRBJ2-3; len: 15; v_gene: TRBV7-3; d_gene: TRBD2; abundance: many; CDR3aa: CASSFTSGTTDTQYF; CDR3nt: TGTGCCAGCAGCTTCACTAGCGGGACCACAGATACGCAGTATTTT
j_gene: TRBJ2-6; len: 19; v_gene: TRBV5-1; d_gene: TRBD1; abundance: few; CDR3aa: CASSLGGQPDHSGANVLTF; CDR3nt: TGCGCCAGCAGCTTGGGGGGACAGCCCGATCACTCTGGGGCCAACGTCCTGACTTTC
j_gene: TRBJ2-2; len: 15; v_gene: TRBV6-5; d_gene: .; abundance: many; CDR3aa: CASWEAGGYTGELFF; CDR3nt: TGTGCCAGCTGGGAGGCAGGGGGGTACACCGGGGAGCTGTTTTTT
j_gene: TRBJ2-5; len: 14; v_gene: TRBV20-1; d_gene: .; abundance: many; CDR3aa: CSARVSGGPETQYF; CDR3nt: TGCAGTGCTAGAGTATCGGGGGGCCCGGAGACCCAGTACTTC
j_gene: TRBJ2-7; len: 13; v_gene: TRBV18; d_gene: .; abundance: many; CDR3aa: CASSPGRRYEQYF; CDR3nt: TGTGCCAGCTCACCAGGCAGACGCTACGAGCAGTACTTC
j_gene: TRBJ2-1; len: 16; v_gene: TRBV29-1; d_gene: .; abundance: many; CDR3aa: CSVEGKRSSSYNEQFF; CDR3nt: TGCAGCGTTGAAGGGAAGAGGAGCAGCTCCTACAATGAGCAGTTCTTC
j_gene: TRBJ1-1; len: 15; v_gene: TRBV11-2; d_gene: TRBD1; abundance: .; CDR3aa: CASSFKQGANTEAFF; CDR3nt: TGTGCCAGCAGCTTTAAACAGGGGGCGAACACTGAAGCTTTCTTT
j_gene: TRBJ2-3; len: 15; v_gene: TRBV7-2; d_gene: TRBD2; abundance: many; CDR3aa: CASSLDGGGTDTQYF; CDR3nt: TGTGCCAGCAGCTTAGACGGGGGGGGCACAGATACGCAGTATTTT
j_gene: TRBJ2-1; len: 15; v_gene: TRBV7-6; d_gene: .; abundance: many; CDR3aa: CASSSGQGLNDEQFF; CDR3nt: TGTGCCAGCAGCTCTGGACAGGGACTAAACGATGAGCAGTTCTTC
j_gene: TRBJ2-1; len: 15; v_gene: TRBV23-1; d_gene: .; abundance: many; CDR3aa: CASSQRGRQVNEQFF; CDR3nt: TGCGCCAGCAGTCAAAGGGGGAGGCAGGTGAATGAGCAGTTCTTC
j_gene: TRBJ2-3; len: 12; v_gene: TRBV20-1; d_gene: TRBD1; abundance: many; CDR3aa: CSASQGTDTQYF; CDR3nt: TGCAGTGCTTCACAGGGGACAGATACGCAGTATTTT
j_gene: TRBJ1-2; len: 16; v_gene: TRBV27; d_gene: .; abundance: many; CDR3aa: CASSLTPGVSNYGYTF; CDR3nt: TGTGCCAGCAGTTTAACTCCCGGGGTGTCTAACTATGGCTACACCTTC
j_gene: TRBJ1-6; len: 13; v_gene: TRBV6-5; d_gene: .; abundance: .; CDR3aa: CASSYERVAPLHF; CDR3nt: TGTGCCAGCAGTTACGAGAGGGTAGCCCCCCTCCACTTT
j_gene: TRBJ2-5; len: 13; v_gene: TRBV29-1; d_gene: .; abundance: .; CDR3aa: CSVRPGSQETQYF; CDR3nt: TGCAGCGTTAGACCGGGATCCCAAGAGACCCAGTACTTC
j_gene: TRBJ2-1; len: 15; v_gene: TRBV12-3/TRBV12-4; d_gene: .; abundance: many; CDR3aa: CASSSRGGGRNEQFF; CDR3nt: TGTGCCAGCAGTTCCCGAGGGGGGGGGCGGAATGAGCAGTTCTTC
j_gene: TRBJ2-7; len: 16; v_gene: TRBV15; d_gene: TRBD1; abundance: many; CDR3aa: CATSRDRVGQGNEQYF; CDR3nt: TGTGCCACCAGCAGAGACCGGGTCGGACAGGGGAACGAGCAGTACTTC